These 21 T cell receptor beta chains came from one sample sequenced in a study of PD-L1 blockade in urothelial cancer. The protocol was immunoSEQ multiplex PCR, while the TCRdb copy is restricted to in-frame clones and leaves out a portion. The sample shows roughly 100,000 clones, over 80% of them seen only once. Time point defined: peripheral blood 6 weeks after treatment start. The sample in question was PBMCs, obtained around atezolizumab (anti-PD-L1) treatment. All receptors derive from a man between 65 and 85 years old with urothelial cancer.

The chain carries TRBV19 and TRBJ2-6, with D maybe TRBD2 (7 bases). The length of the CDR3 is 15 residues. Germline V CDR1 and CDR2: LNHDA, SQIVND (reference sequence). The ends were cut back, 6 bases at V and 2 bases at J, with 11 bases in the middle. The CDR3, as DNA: TGTGCCAGTAGCTCGGGGGGCGCTGGGGCCAACGTCCTGACTTTC. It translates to CASSSGGAGANVLTF.

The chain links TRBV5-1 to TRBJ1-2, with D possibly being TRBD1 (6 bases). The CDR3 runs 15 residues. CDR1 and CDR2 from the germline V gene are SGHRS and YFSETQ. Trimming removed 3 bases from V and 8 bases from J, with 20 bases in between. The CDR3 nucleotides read TGCGCCAGCAGCTACCTGGGACAAGGGCCCACAGGCTACACCTTC. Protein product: CASSYLGQGPTGYTF.

DNA for the CDR3: TGCGCCAGCAGCCGTGGACAGGGGGTCTATGGCTACACCTTC. Its protein product is CASSRGQGVYGYTF. The V and J genes are TRBV5-1 and TRBJ1-2; 10 nucleotides agree with TRBD1. With 4 bases clipped from V and 4 bases from J, the junction kept 4 bases outside the gene matches. CDR1 is SGHRS, CDR2 YFSETQ, per germline. The CDR3 runs to 14 residues.

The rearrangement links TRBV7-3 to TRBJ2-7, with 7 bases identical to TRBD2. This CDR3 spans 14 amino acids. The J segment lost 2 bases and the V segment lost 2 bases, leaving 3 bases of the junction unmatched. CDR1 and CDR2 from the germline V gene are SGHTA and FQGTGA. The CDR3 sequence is CASSLGGGTYEQYF. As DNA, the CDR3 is TGTGCCAGCAGCTTAGGGGGGGGAACCTACGAGCAGTACTTC. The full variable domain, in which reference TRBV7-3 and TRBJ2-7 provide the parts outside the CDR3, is GAGVSQTPSNKVTEKGKYVELRCDPISGHTALYWYRQSLGQGPEFLIYFQGTGAADDSGLPNDRFFAVRPEGSVSTLKIQRTERGDSAVYLCASSLGGGTYEQYFGPGTRLTVT.

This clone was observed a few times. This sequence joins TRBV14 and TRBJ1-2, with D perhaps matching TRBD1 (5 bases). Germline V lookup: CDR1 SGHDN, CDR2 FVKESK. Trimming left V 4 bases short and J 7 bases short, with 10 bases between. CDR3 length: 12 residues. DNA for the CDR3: TGTGCCAGCAGCCCGGGGACTTTTGGCTACACCTTC. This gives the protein CASSPGTFGYTF.

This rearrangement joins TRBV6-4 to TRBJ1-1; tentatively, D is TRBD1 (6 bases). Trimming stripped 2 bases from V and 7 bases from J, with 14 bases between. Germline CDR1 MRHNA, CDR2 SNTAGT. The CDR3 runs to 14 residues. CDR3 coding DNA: TGTGCCAGCAGTGACGAAAACAGGGCGGGTGAAGCTTTCTTT. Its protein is CASSDENRAGEAFF.

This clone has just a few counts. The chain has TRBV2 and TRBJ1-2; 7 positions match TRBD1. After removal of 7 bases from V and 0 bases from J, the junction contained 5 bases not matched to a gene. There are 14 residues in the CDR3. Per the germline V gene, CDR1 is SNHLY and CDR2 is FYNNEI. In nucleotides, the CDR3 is TGTGCCAGCAAGAGCGGACAGGCTAACTATGGCTACACCTTC. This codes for CASKSGQANYGYTF.

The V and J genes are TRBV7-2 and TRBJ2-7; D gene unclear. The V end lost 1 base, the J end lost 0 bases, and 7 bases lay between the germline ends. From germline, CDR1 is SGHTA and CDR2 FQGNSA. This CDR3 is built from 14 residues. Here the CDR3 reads CASSLDKNSYEQYF. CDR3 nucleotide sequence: TGTGCCAGCAGCTTAGACAAAAACTCCTACGAGCAGTACTTC.

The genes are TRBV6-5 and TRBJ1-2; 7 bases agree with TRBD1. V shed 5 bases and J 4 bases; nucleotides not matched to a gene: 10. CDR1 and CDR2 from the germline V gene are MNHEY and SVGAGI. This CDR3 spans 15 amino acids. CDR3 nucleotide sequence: TGTGCCAGCAGTCCCGGAGGGACAGCCTTCTATGGCTACACCTTC. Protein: CASSPGGTAFYGYTF.

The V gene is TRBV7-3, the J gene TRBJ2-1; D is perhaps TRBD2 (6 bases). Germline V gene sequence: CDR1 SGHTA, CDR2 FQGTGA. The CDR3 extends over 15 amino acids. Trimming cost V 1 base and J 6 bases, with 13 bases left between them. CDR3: CASSLNGGKGNEQFF. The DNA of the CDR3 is TGTGCCAGCAGCTTAAACGGCGGGAAGGGCAATGAGCAGTTCTTC. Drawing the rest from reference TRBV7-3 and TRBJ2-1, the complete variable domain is GAGVSQTPSNKVTEKGKYVELRCDPISGHTALYWYRQSLGQGPEFLIYFQGTGAADDSGLPNDRFFAVRPEGSVSTLKIQRTERGDSAVYLCASSLNGGKGNEQFFGPGTRLTVL.

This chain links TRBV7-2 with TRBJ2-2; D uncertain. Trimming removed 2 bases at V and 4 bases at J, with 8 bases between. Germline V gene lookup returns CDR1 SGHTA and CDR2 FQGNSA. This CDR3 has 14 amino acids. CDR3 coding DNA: TGTGCCAGCAGCTTACTAGGTCTCACCGGGGAGCTGTTTTTT. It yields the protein CASSLLGLTGELFF.

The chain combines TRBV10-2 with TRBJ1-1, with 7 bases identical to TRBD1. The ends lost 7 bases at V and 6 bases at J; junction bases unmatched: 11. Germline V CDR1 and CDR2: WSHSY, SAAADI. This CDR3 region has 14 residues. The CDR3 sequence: CASIMDRTSAEAFF. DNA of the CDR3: TGCGCCAGCATCATGGACAGGACCTCCGCTGAAGCTTTCTTT.

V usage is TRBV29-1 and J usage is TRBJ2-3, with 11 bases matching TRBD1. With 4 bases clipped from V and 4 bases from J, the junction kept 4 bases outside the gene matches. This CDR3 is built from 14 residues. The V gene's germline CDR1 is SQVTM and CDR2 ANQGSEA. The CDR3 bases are TGCAGCGTTGGGACAGGGGGCTTTGCAGATACGCAGTATTTT. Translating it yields CSVGTGGFADTQYF.

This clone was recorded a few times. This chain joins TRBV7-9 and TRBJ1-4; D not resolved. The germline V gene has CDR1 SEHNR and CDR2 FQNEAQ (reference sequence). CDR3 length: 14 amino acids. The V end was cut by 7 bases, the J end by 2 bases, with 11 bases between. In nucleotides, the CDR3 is TGTGCCAGCACCATAACCGGGACTAATGAAAAACTGTTTTTT. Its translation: CASTITGTNEKLFF.

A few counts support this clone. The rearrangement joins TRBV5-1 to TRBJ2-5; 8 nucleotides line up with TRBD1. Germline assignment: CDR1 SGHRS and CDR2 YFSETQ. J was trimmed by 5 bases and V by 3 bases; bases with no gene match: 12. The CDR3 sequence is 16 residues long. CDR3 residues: CASSSTGVGNSETQYF. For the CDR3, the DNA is TGCGCCAGCAGCTCGACAGGGGTAGGGAACAGCGAGACCCAGTACTTC.

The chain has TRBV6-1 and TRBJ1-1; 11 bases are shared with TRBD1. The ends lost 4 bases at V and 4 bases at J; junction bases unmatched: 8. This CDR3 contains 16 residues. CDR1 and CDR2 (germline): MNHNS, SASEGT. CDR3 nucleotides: TGTGCCAGCAGTGGGACAGGGGGCTCGAGGATCACTGAAGCTTTCTTT. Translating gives CASSGTGGSRITEAFF.

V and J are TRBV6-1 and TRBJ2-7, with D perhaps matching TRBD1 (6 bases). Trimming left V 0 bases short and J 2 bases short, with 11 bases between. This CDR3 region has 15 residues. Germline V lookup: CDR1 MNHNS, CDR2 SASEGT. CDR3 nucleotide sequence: TGTGCCAGCAGTGAAGCGGACAGTCGAACCTACGAGCAGTACTTC. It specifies CASSEADSRTYEQYF.

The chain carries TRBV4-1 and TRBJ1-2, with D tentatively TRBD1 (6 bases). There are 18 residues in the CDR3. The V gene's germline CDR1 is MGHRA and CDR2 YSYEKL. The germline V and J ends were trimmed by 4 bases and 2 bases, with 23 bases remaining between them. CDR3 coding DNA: TGCGCCAGCAGCCTCGGGGATCCCTTGACAGGACAGAACTATGGCTACACCTTC. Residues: CASSLGDPLTGQNYGYTF.

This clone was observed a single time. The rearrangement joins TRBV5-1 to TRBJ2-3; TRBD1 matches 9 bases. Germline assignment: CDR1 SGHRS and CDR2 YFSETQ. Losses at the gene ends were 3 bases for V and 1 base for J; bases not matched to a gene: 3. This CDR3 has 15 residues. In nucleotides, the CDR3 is TGCGCCAGCAGCTGGACAGGGGCCGGCACAGATACGCAGTATTTT. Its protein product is CASSWTGAGTDTQYF.

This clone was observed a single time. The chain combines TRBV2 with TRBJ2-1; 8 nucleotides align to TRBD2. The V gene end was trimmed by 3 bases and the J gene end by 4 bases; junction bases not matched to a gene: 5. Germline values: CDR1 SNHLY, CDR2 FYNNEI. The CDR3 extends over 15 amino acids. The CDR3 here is CASSEGRGAYNEQFF. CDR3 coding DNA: TGTGCCAGCAGTGAGGGGCGGGGGGCTTACAATGAGCAGTTCTTC.

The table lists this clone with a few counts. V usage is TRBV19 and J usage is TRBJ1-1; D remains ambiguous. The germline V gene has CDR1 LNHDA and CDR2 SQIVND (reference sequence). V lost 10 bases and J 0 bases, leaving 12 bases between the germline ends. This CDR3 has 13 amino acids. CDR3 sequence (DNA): TGTGCCACTAACCAAGCGGTGAACACTGAAGCTTTCTTT. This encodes CATNQAVNTEAFF.